The present T cell receptor (beta chain) was sequenced within a study of cytomegalovirus exposure and HLA in healthy donors. Study as a whole: There were more than 350 genotyped donors. Of these, 81% fell in the genetic ancestry cluster associated with self-reported Caucasian donors.

In the PCR, 60 Vbeta and 13 Jbeta primers were used. Produced via immunoSEQ multiplex PCR; TCRdb's table is partial and in-frame only. The table has about 100,000 clones, roughly four fifths seen once. The sequenced sample consisted of PBMCs. The receptor was derived from a man aged 45 to 65 in good health and CMV-seronegative.

In DNA, the CDR3 is TGCGCCAGCAGCCACCTCGGCCCTCAGGGGACCCAGTACTTC. Translation gives CASSHLGPQGTQYF. V usage is TRBV4-1 and J usage is TRBJ2-5; D is possibly TRBD1 (5 bases). There are 14 residues in the CDR3. CDR1 and CDR2 from the germline V gene are MGHRA and YSYEKL. Between the trimmed V and J ends, which lost 3 bases and 7 bases, there was a span of 15 bases.